These 6 T cell receptor beta chains share one sample of origin, sequenced in a study of T cells in Graves' hyperthyroidism and ophthalmopathy. Regions amplified from RNA transcripts were the TCR beta CDR3 regions. First-round RT-PCR targeting the TCR CDR3 was performed with the HTBI primer set. Each CDR3 protein is one row after TCRdb ran MiXCR on the multiplex PCR reads. The sample lists fewer than 750,000 distinct CDR3 sequences, roughly 15% occurring once. Specimen: blood. The receptors were sampled from a woman aged 45-65 years with Graves' ophthalmopathy.

There are many counts of this clonotype. The chain couples TRBV20-1 to TRBJ2-2; possible D gene TRBD1, 5 bases. V was trimmed by 6 bases and J by 5 bases, leaving 16 bases between them. Germline lookup yields CDR1 DFQATT and CDR2 SNEGSKA (reference sequence). This CDR3 spans 14 amino acids. The DNA of the CDR3 is TGCAGTGCCAGGCGATCCAGGGCAACCGGGGAGCTGTTTTTT. Its translation is CSARRSRATGELFF.

The chain recombines TRBV14 with TRBJ2-2, with no clear D. Germline lookup yields CDR1 SGHDN and CDR2 FVKESK. CDR3 length equals 11 residues. V was trimmed by 6 bases and J by 7 bases, leaving 6 bases between them. Here the CDR3 reads CASRSDGELFF. The CDR3 DNA reads TGTGCCAGCAGGTCGGACGGGGAGCTGTTTTTT.

This chain links TRBV15 with TRBJ2-7, with D maybe TRBD2 (7 bases). This CDR3 has 16 residues. With 3 bases removed from V and 0 bases from J, the gap between germline ends came to 15 bases. Germline V gives CDR1 LNHNV, CDR2 YYDKDF (reference sequence). CDR3 residues: CATSSGGRGSSYEQYF. For the CDR3, the DNA is TGTGCCACCAGCAGCGGGGGGCGCGGATCCTCCTACGAGCAGTACTTC.

This clonotype was seen a handful of times. The chain employs TRBV19 and TRBJ2-6, with D tentatively TRBD1 or TRBD2 (6 bases each). CDR3 length: 17 residues. V lost 7 bases and J 0 bases, leaving 16 bases between the germline ends. Germline CDR1 reads LNHDA; CDR2 reads SQIVND (reference sequence). The CDR3 reads CASNTQGGYSGANVLTF. In DNA form, the CDR3 reads TGTGCCAGTAATACACAGGGAGGCTACTCTGGGGCCAACGTCCTGACTTTC.

CDR3 nucleotide sequence: TGTGCCTGGAGTGTACCCCAGAGCGGGAGTTACGACGAGCAGTACTTC. Amino acids: CAWSVPQSGSYDEQYF. The chain employs TRBV30 and TRBJ2-7; 8 bases are shared with TRBD2. V dropped 0 bases and J dropped 5; count of bases not matched to a gene: 12. Germline V gives CDR1 GTSNPN, CDR2 SVGIG (reference sequence). CDR3 length equals 16 residues.

The chain recombines TRBV6-1 with TRBJ2-1, with D maybe TRBD1 (5 bases). CDR1 MNHNS and CDR2 SASEGT come from the germline V gene. V lost 6 bases and J lost 7, with 10 bases in between. This CDR3 contains 12 residues. The CDR3 loop is CASRLGRNEQFF. The CDR3, as DNA: TGTGCCAGCAGACTGGGGCGGAATGAGCAGTTCTTC.